Listed below are T cell receptor beta chains from one sample, sequenced in a study of control samples from healthy donors and cancer patients. The table came from immunoSEQ multiplex PCR; TCRdb's copy has only in-frame clones and leaves some out. Among 100,000 to 150,000 clones listed, roughly 90% were seen once. Sequenced sample: blood. Every receptor here comes from a woman in her 50s in good health. Each CDR3 is given without its conserved first and last residue. The order of the fields is J gene, V gene, clone size, CDR3 protein. Clone size is shown for a subset of rows, as once, few, many or a class of expanded clone.

TRBJ2-5 | TRBV12-5 | - | ASGLLSGTQY
TRBJ2-4 | TRBV28 | - | ASSWKGQGDRNIQY
TRBJ2-3 | TRBV5-1 | - | ASSLFASGASTDTQY
TRBJ1-2 | TRBV28 | - | ASRRQGANYGYT
TRBJ2-7 | TRBV28 | - | ASSFQQGREQY
TRBJ1-4 | TRBV24-1 | - | ATSDTQGRNEKLF
TRBJ2-1 | TRBV20-1 | - | SASEAVEPYNEQF
TRBJ2-7 | TRBV18 | few | ASSPPWDSYEQY
TRBJ1-1 | TRBV5-1 | - | ASSRQNLDTEAF
TRBJ2-7 | TRBV23-1 | - | ASSQSKVPGQTYEQY
TRBJ2-2 | TRBV6-5 | - | ATKGGPSPGELF
TRBJ1-2 | TRBV12-3/TRBV12-4 | once | ASSFDREYGYT
TRBJ2-7 | TRBV6-6 | - | ASNVILGAYEQY
TRBJ1-5 | TRBV6-5 | - | ASRRESNQPQH
TRBJ2-1 | TRBV6-5 | - | ASWGGSISYNEQF
TRBJ2-6 | TRBV19 | - | ASSNRGRSGANVLT
TRBJ2-2 | TRBV5-6 | - | ASSPGTSGARELF
TRBJ2-7 | TRBV5-4 | - | ASSSGTGIEQY
TRBJ1-5 | TRBV6-1 | - | ASSETGPGSQPQH
TRBJ1-2 | TRBV4-1 | - | ASSQPQVPKNYGYT
TRBJ2-7 | TRBV14 | - | ASSPSLGRGMYEQY
TRBJ1-5 | TRBV19 | - | ASSIVGSDNQPQH
TRBJ1-3 | TRBV9 | - | ASSSRTGVDTIY
TRBJ2-7 | TRBV18 | few | ASSPGQGAEQY
TRBJ2-3 | TRBV5-4 | - | ASSLGRRGTDTQY
TRBJ2-1 | TRBV6-4 | once | ASSESGTGGYNEQF
TRBJ1-1 | TRBV7-9 | - | ASSGPGKNTEAF
TRBJ2-3 | TRBV11-2 | - | ASSHEGLADTQY
TRBJ1-2 | TRBV19 | - | ASLGQDIYGYT
TRBJ1-4 | TRBV5-8 | - | ASSLGQGKDEKLF
TRBJ1-4 | TRBV15 | - | ATSSEQGSNEKLF
TRBJ2-1 | TRBV15 | - | ATSRGQGRFYNEQF
TRBJ2-2 | TRBV9 | - | ASSVGFGQSNTGELF
TRBJ2-2 | TRBV10-1 | - | ASRRDRGSGELF
TRBJ2-1 | TRBV20-1 | - | SARDINEQF
TRBJ2-7 | TRBV12-3/TRBV12-4 | - | ASSRLIGEQY
TRBJ2-7 | TRBV7-2 | - | ASSARPPGQGSSYEQY
TRBJ1-1 | TRBV3-1/TRBV3-2 | - | ASSLTGGLGNTEAF
TRBJ1-1 | TRBV30 | - | AWSWGNTEAF
TRBJ1-4 | TRBV5-1 | - | ASSLEASNEKLF
TRBJ2-3 | TRBV11-2 | - | ASSLDHDTGDTQY
TRBJ1-4 | TRBV4-2 | - | ASSQVSGEKLF
TRBJ1-4 | TRBV30 | - | AFISGVVNEKLF
TRBJ1-2 | TRBV5-1 | - | ASSLATGGYGYT
TRBJ1-2 | TRBV5-4 | - | ASSSWGGNYGYT
TRBJ1-2 | TRBV7-9 | - | ASRLTGSNGYT
TRBJ1-2 | TRBV7-5 | - | ARSLTRPKPQFNYGYT
TRBJ2-7 | TRBV6-5 | - | ASSSPSSGRTYEQY
TRBJ2-6 | TRBV2 | - | ASIGLAGKSAGANVLT